Each of the 20 T cell receptor beta chains below was sequenced from the same sample in a study of blood T cell repertoires in COVID-19. Sequencing was performed with immunoSEQ multiplex PCR; in TCRdb, only in-frame clones are kept and a portion is missing. The repertoire consists of 250,000 to 300,000 clones, with roughly 90% occurring once and the leading ten covering 0.94%. Sequencing was carried out using peripheral blood. These receptor sequences come from a woman in her thirties or forties who had recovered from COVID-19.

This chain uses TRBV28 with TRBJ2-1; D possibly corresponds to TRBD2 (6 bases). Germline V lookup: CDR1 MDHEN, CDR2 SYDVKM. Trimming took off 3 bases at V and 1 base at J, with 10 bases between the two ends. The CDR3 length is 15 residues. CDR3 nucleotide sequence: TGTGCCAGCAGTTTGAGCGGGCCATCCTACAATGAGCAGTTCTTC. It yields the protein CASSLSGPSYNEQFF.

The chain couples TRBV6-1 to TRBJ2-7; TRBD2 agrees at 11 bases. Trimming took 2 bases from V and 4 from J; bases not matched to a gene: 10. Germline V gene sequence: CDR1 MNHNS, CDR2 SASEGT. CDR3 size: 17 residues. The CDR3 DNA follows: TGTGCCAGCAGTGAAAGCCCCTTAGCGGGAGGGCCTTACGAGCAGTACTTC. It specifies CASSESPLAGGPYEQYF.

The chain is built from TRBV18 and TRBJ1-6, with no clear D. Germline V gives CDR1 KGHSH, CDR2 LQKENI. The CDR3 is made up of 16 amino acids. V was shortened by 3 bases and J by 6 bases, with 15 bases between the two germline ends. CDR3 in DNA: TGTGCCAGCTCACCTGGAGACTTAGGAATTAATTCACCCCTCCACTTT. It encodes CASSPGDLGINSPLHF.

The gene calls are TRBV27 and TRBJ2-1, with a possible D match to TRBD1 (6 bases). With 2 bases removed from V and 7 bases from J, the gap between germline ends came to 12 bases. The CDR3 loop spans 14 amino acids. The germline V gene encodes CDR1 MNHEY and CDR2 SMNVEV (reference sequence). The CDR3 region has the DNA TGTGCCAGCAGTTTAAGCCGAGGGGGAAATGAGCAGTTCTTC. It yields the protein CASSLSRGGNEQFF.

This rearrangement joins TRBV18 to TRBJ1-1, with a tentative D call TRBD1 (6 bases). Germline CDR1 and CDR2: KGHSH and LQKENI. The CDR3 runs to 14 residues. Trimming left V 3 bases short and J 0 bases short, with 8 bases between. The DNA of the CDR3 is TGTGCCAGCTCACCGGACAGATTGAACACTGAAGCTTTCTTT. Translation: CASSPDRLNTEAFF.

J is TRBJ1-1 and V is TRBV5-4, with 9 bases matching TRBD1. With V trimmed by 2 bases and J by 2 bases, 4 bases remained unmatched. This CDR3 comprises 15 residues. Germline lookup yields CDR1 SGHNT and CDR2 YYREEE (reference sequence). The CDR3 is CASSFRTGANTEAFF. The CDR3 coding sequence is TGTGCCAGCAGCTTTCGGACAGGGGCCAACACTGAAGCTTTCTTT. Full variable domain (rest looked up from reference TRBV5-4 and TRBJ1-1): ETGVTQSPTHLIKTRGQQVTLRCSSQSGHNTVSWYQQALGQGPQFIFQYYREEENGRGNFPPRFSGLQFPNYSSELNVNALELDDSALYLCASSFRTGANTEAFFGQGTRLTVV.

This sequence joins TRBV24-1 and TRBJ1-2; TRBD1 might be the D (6 bases). V shed 2 bases and J shed 7 bases, with 16 bases lying between them. CDR1 is KGHDR and CDR2 is SFDVKD in the germline V gene. The CDR3 spans 15 residues. DNA for the CDR3: TGTGCCACCAGTGATTCAAAAACAGGGCCCGCTGGCTACACCTTC. This gives the protein CATSDSKTGPAGYTF.

The chain is built from TRBV30 and TRBJ2-7; maybe TRBD1 (6 bases). In germline, CDR1 is GTSNPN, CDR2 SVGIG (reference sequence). The V gene lost 4 bases and the J gene lost 5 bases, with 15 bases spanning the gap. The CDR3 runs 13 residues. CDR3 loop: CAWTHKGVHEQYF. The CDR3 DNA sequence: TGTGCCTGGACTCATAAGGGGGTCCACGAGCAGTACTTC.

The rearrangement links TRBV4-1 to TRBJ2-1; D unclear. V lost 0 bases and J 3 bases, leaving 12 bases between the germline ends. This CDR3 has 16 residues. Germline V gives CDR1 MGHRA, CDR2 YSYEKL. CDR3 in amino acids: CASSQEGLVGYNEQFF. The CDR3, as DNA: TGCGCCAGCAGCCAAGAGGGTCTAGTCGGCTACAATGAGCAGTTCTTC.

The chain is built from TRBV30 and TRBJ1-4, with 8 bases matching TRBD1. Germline CDR1 and CDR2: GTSNPN and SVGIG (reference sequence). The CDR3 runs 15 residues. J lost 5 bases, V lost 0 bases, and 5 bases had no gene match. The CDR3 DNA is TGTGCCTGGAGTGTCACGGGACAGGTGAATGAAAAACTGTTTTTT. Translation gives CAWSVTGQVNEKLFF.

The CDR3 protein is CASRAGLANTGELFF. In DNA, the CDR3 is TGTGCCAGCAGGGCCGGACTAGCGAACACCGGGGAGCTGTTTTTT. The rearrangement joins TRBV28 to TRBJ2-2; 7 bases are shared with TRBD2. The CDR3 has 15 amino acids. The germline V gene encodes CDR1 MDHEN and CDR2 SYDVKM. V lost 6 bases and J lost 0; bases outside the gene matches: 4.

This rearrangement joins TRBV11-2 to TRBJ2-3, with 7 positions matching TRBD1. CDR3 size: 15 residues. Per the germline V gene, CDR1 is SGHAT and CDR2 is FQNNGV. Losses at the gene ends were 5 bases for V and 4 bases for J; bases not matched to a gene: 9. CDR3 DNA: TGTGCCAGCAGCCCCACAGGGGTGAGCTCAGATACGCAGTATTTT. This gives the protein CASSPTGVSSDTQYF.

The J gene is TRBJ2-7, the V gene TRBV4-1; TRBD2 matches at 13 bases. Unmatched junction bases numbered 3, after V lost 1 base and J lost 3 bases. Germline CDR1 reads MGHRA; CDR2 reads YSYEKL. The CDR3 has 16 residues. The CDR3 protein is CASSQVGLAGVYEQYF. DNA of the CDR3: TGCGCCAGCAGCCAAGTTGGACTAGCGGGAGTCTACGAGCAGTACTTC.

The sample holds one count of this clone. The CDR3 protein is CASTTTAGGDNSPLHF. Here the CDR3 DNA reads TGTGCCAGCACCACAACGGCAGGGGGTGATAATTCACCCCTCCACTTT. The rearrangement joins TRBV21-1 to TRBJ1-6; the table assigns TRBD1, which was not confirmed against the DNA. TRBV21-1 constitutes a pseudogene. The CDR3 runs 16 residues.

V is TRBV7-3 and J is TRBJ1-4; no definite D call. V lost 7 bases to trimming and J lost 4 bases, with 10 bases between them. The CDR3 has 13 residues. In germline, CDR1 is SGHTA, CDR2 FQGTGA. The CDR3 region is CASNHSGNEKLFF. The CDR3 coding sequence is TGTGCCAGCAACCATTCCGGTAATGAAAAACTGTTTTTT.

The gene calls are TRBV5-1 and TRBJ2-5; TRBD2 agrees at 10 bases. With V trimmed by 4 bases and J by 4 bases, 7 bases remained unmatched. The CDR3 consists of 15 residues. CDR1 is SGHRS and CDR2 is YFSETQ in the germline V gene. The CDR3 sequence: CASSDLAGGGETQYF. The CDR3 DNA follows: TGCGCCAGCAGCGATTTAGCGGGGGGAGGAGAGACCCAGTACTTC.

This clone was picked up one time. V gene TRBV16 combines with J gene TRBJ2-7, with a weak D call TRBD2 (6 bases). The CDR3 has 13 residues. Germline assignment: CDR1 KGHSY and CDR2 FQNENV. V was shortened by 1 base and J by 3 bases, with 7 bases between the two germline ends. The DNA of the CDR3 is TGTGCCAGCAGCCAATTGGGGGGCTACGAGCAGTACTTC. It yields the protein CASSQLGGYEQYF.

V and J are TRBV24-1 and TRBJ2-7; 9 bases map to TRBD1. CDR3 length equals 16 residues. CDR1 is KGHDR, CDR2 SFDVKD, per germline. V was pared by 3 bases and J by 0 bases, with 5 bases of the junction left unmatched. The CDR3 here is CATSDGGGQGSYEQYF. In DNA, the CDR3 is TGTGCCACCAGTGATGGGGGGGGACAGGGCTCCTACGAGCAGTACTTC.

This chain connects TRBV28 to TRBJ2-1; 7 nucleotides align to TRBD1. The junction had 7 bases not matched to a gene; V was cut back by 5 bases and J by 3 bases. This CDR3 spans 15 amino acids. The V gene's germline CDR1 is MDHEN and CDR2 SYDVKM. DNA of the CDR3: TGTGCCAGCAGTACCTCCAGGACAGGCTACAATGAGCAGTTCTTC. Translated, it gives CASSTSRTGYNEQFF.

This sequence joins TRBV5-1 and TRBJ2-1; 15 positions agree with TRBD2. Losses at the gene ends were 7 bases for V and 4 bases for J; bases not matched to a gene: 12. The CDR3 loop spans 18 amino acids. Germline V CDR1 and CDR2: SGHRS, YFSETQ. CDR3 sequence (DNA): TGCGCCAGCGACCCTGGGACTAGCGGGAGGACGGGTTACAATGAGCAGTTCTTC. Translating gives CASDPGTSGRTGYNEQFF.